This TCR beta chain was found in a study of beta chain features in type 1 diabetes. Looking at the study overall: Examination of sorted cells across all samples involved roughly 100 million cells. Study results and caveats: In all four CD4+ subsets, TCRB CDR3 length was significantly, moderately reduced in type 1 diabetes. HLA influence on TCRB rearrangement stayed unresolved here.

About this clone: Its antigen remains unidentified.

Based on CD45RO/CCR7/CD25/CD127/CD95/CD27, CD4+ regulatory, stem cell-like memory, naive and central memory cells were sorted. Once sorted, every population was more than 95% pure. What was sequenced were expressed TCRB transcripts, since all of the isolated RNA had been reverse transcribed. Only in-frame clones appear in the TCRdb table, and some are missing; sequencing was by immunoSEQ multiplex PCR. This table holds 100,000 to 150,000 clones, roughly 10% found once. The CDR3 runs to 15 residues. V dropped 0 bases and J dropped 8; count of bases not matched to a gene: 8. Germline CDR1 reads SGHVS; CDR2 reads FNYEAQ.

This TCR came from a man aged 25 to 45 with type 1 diabetes. Sequencing was done on a sample of central memory CD4+ T cells from blood. J is TRBJ1-2 and V is TRBV7-6; 8 positions match TRBD1. CDR3 DNA: TGTGCCAGCAGCTTAGCGGACAGGGAATGGAAAGGCTACACCTTC. It specifies CASSLADREWKGYTF.